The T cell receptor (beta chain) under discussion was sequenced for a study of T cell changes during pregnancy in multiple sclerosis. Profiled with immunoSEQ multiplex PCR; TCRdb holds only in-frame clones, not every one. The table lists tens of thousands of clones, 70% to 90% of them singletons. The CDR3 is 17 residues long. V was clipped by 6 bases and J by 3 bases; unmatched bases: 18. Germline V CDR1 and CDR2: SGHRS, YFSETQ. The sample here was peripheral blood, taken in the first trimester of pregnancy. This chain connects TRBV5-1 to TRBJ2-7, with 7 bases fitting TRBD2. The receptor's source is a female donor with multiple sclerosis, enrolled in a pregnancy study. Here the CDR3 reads CASTPTPRTGGGYEQYF. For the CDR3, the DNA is TGCGCCAGCACCCCTACGCCCAGAACGGGAGGTGGCTACGAGCAGTACTTC.